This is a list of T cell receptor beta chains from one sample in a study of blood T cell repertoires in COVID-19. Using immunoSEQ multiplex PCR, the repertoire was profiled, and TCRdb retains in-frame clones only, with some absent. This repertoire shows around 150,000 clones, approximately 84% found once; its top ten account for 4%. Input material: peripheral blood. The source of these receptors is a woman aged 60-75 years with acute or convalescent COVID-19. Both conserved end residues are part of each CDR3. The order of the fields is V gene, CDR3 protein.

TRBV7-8 CASSLGRRRGLVFQETQYF
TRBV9 CASSPRWGGDTQYF
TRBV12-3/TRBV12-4 CASSIHRGEAFF
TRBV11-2 CASSWAGGNYGYTF
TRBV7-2 CASSLGGKGRYEQYF
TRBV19 CASRSRDLGQGTGELFF
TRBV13 CASRFSGVWGTQYF
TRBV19 CASSIGQAAGGSYEQYF
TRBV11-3 CASSGLGATDTQYF
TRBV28 CASRVAGVYEQYF
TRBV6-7 CASSYSMTGLNTEAFF
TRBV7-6 CASSYRDTYNEQFF